This TCR beta chain was recorded in a study of T cell responses to AZD1222 COVID-19 vaccine. Study outcomes and limitations: Just six people given AZD1222 tested seropositive at baseline. The donor group comprised mostly white British people and more females; the analysis possibly underestimated clonal diversity.

To note about this clone: Its antigen is unidentified.

Some second doses came at about 4 weeks and others at about 12 weeks; these were pooled. The V and J ends lost 1 base and 7 bases respectively, with 16 bases between them. Per the germline V gene, CDR1 is GTSNPN and CDR2 is SVGIG (reference sequence). The CDR3 contains 14 residues. The data were produced by immunoSEQ multiplex PCR, yet TCRdb's version contains in-frame clones alone and is incomplete. This table has 90,000 to 150,000 clones, roughly 87% appearing once. The source was peripheral blood, collected 28 days after the second AZD1222 dose. This clonotype was sampled from an adult who received the AZD1222 COVID-19 vaccine. The rearrangement links TRBV30 to TRBJ1-2; a weak D match, TRBD1 (6 bases). DNA of the CDR3: TGTGCCTGGAGTGAAGGTCTGGGGGCGGGTGGCTACACCTTC. Translated, it gives CAWSEGLGAGGYTF.